This T cell receptor beta chain appears in the sequencing data of a study of cytomegalovirus exposure and HLA in healthy donors. General study points: The authors listed about 170 TCR beta chains as cytomegalovirus-associated. Relative to the approximately 630-donor mean, N-insertions were reportedly fewer in an Asian-associated ancestry cluster in a later analysis.

13 Jbeta primers and 60 Vbeta primers were used for the PCR. Source study methods: In a later analysis, of tens of millions of unique beta chains, about 10 million appeared in at least two donors. Clones were read by immunoSEQ multiplex PCR, and TCRdb kept only the in-frame ones, dropping some. V and J calls and clone size follow that table, whereas D and trimming were derived from the DNA. The table lists about 150,000 clones, about four fifths of them singletons. Trimming pared 0 bases from V and 3 bases from J, leaving 12 bases between. Germline-derived CDR1 and CDR2 are MNHEY and SVGAGI. CDR3 size: 16 residues. About this clone itself: Its matching antigen is unknown.

This chain connects TRBV6-5 to TRBJ2-1, with D tentatively TRBD2 (6 bases). The clonotype comes from a man aged 45-65 years in good health and CMV-seropositive. The source material was PBMCs. The CDR3, as DNA: TGTGCCAGCAGTTACTCTGGAGGGAGGAGCTACAATGAGCAGTTCTTC. The encoded protein is CASSYSGGRSYNEQFF.